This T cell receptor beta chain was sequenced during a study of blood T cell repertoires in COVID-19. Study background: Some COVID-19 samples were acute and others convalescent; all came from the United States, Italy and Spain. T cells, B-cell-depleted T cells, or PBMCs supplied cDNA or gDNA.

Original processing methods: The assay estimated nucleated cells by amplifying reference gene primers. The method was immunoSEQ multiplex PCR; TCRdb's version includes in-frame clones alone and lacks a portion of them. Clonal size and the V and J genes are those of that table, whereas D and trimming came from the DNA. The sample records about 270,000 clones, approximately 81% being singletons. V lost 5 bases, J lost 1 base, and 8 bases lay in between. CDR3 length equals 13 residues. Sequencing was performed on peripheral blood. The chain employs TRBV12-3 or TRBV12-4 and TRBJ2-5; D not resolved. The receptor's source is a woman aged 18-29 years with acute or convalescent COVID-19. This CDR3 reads CASSHGGQETQYF. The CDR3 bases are TGTGCCAGCAGTCACGGTGGCCAAGAGACCCAGTACTTC.